This TCR beta chain is from a study of blood T cell repertoires in COVID-19. Methods used by the authors: Counts of nucleated cells, estimated from reference gene primer amplification, were obtained. The assay was immunoSEQ multiplex PCR, and TCRdb's table has in-frame clones only and misses some. For V, J and clone size, that table is used; D and trimming come from the DNA. Of about 480,000 clones in the sample, roughly 89% were seen once. During active infection, Seattle patients enrolled and were then monitored through disease. Germline V lookup: CDR1 SGHTA, CDR2 FQGNSA. This CDR3 has 14 residues. Trimming cost V 5 bases and J 5 bases; bases outside gene matches: 3.

The gene calls are TRBV7-2 and TRBJ2-3, with 11 bases matching TRBD2. Sequencing was performed on peripheral blood. The receptor was isolated from a man aged 18 to 35 with COVID-19, enrolled during active disease. The CDR3 DNA reads as TGTGCCAGCAGCGTGGGACTAGCGGTAGATACGCAGTATTTT. It translates to CASSVGLAVDTQYF.